The 19 T cell receptor beta chains reported below all come from one sample, sequenced in a study of cytomegalovirus exposure and HLA in healthy donors. PCR used 60 Vbeta primers and 13 Jbeta primers. Assay: immunoSEQ multiplex PCR; the TCRdb copy retains only in-frame clones and omits some. The sample lists approximately 61,000 clones; about 80% were seen once. Sequences were obtained from PBMCs. These receptors all stem from a man between 18 and 35 years old in good health and CMV-seropositive.

This clone was picked up a small number of times. This sequence joins TRBV6-5 and TRBJ1-6; maybe TRBD1 (5 bases). The CDR3 extends over 14 amino acids. The germline CDR1 and CDR2 sequences are MNHEY and SVGAGI. Trimming took off 4 bases at V and 9 bases at J, with 13 bases between the two ends. This chain's CDR3 is CASSSQGFGSPLHF. The CDR3 DNA sequence: TGTGCCAGCAGTTCCCAGGGCTTCGGTTCACCCCTCCACTTT.

The chain links TRBV5-1 to TRBJ2-7, with 9 positions matching TRBD1. The trim removed 7 bases at V and 6 bases at J, leaving 11 bases unmatched. The CDR3 is 14 residues long. Germline V gene data show CDR1 as SGHRS and CDR2 as YFSETQ. The DNA of the CDR3 is TGCGCCAGCTCAAAAGGGGGACAGGGTGGCGAGCAGTACTTC. Translation: CASSKGGQGGEQYF.

The chain carries TRBV2 and TRBJ2-5; D call uncertain. The CDR3 loop spans 11 amino acids. Trimming pared 8 bases from V and 4 bases from J, leaving 8 bases between. Per the germline V gene, CDR1 is SNHLY and CDR2 is FYNNEI. The CDR3 region is CASVRRETQYF. CDR3 sequence (DNA): TGTGCCAGCGTAAGGAGAGAGACCCAGTACTTC.

The chain combines TRBV6-5 with TRBJ1-2; 10 nucleotides agree with TRBD1. The CDR3 loop spans 14 amino acids. V shed 6 bases, J shed 7 bases, and the junction held 8 bases outside the gene matches. The germline gives CDR1 MNHEY, CDR2 SVGAGI. The CDR3 region has the DNA TGTGCCAGCAGGACGGGACAGGGGAGGGCTGGCTACACCTTC. Translated: CASRTGQGRAGYTF.

This clone was observed a handful of times. The V call is TRBV30, the J call TRBJ1-1; no reliable D call. Trimming took off 0 bases at V and 4 bases at J, with 12 bases between the two ends. This CDR3 region has 14 residues. Germline assignment: CDR1 GTSNPN and CDR2 SVGIG (reference sequence). The CDR3 protein is CAWSVGDMGTEAFF. For the CDR3, the DNA is TGTGCCTGGAGTGTTGGAGATATGGGCACTGAAGCTTTCTTT. The full variable domain, its missing parts supplied by reference TRBV30 and TRBJ1-1, is SQTIHQWPATLVQPVGSPLSLECTVEGTSNPNLYWYRQAAGRGLQLLFYSVGIGQISSEVPQNLSASRPQDRQFILSSKKLLLSDSGFYLCAWSVGDMGTEAFFGQGTRLTVV.

In this sample, this clone turned up a few times. V is TRBV30 and J is TRBJ2-1; D possibly corresponds to TRBD2 (6 bases). The CDR3 has 13 residues. V lost 0 bases and J lost 7, with 10 bases in between. From germline, CDR1 is GTSNPN and CDR2 SVGIG (reference sequence). The DNA for the CDR3 is TGTGCCTGGAGTGTACTGGCGGGAAATGAGCAGTTCTTC. Translated: CAWSVLAGNEQFF.

The chain is built from TRBV7-8 and TRBJ1-5; the match to TRBD1 covers 7 bases. V lost 4 bases, J lost 3 bases, and 3 bases stayed unmatched. The CDR3 sequence is 14 residues long. Germline values: CDR1 SGHVS, CDR2 FQNEAQ. This CDR3 reads CASSSGQVNQPQHF. For the CDR3, the DNA is TGTGCCAGCAGCTCAGGACAGGTCAATCAGCCCCAGCATTTT.

V usage is TRBV6-1 and J usage is TRBJ1-5, with 8 bases that match TRBD1. Germline V gene lookup returns CDR1 MNHNS and CDR2 SASEGT. The junction had 5 bases not matched to a gene; V was cut back by 4 bases and J by 6 bases. The CDR3 totals 14 residues. This CDR3 is CASSADRGPQPQHF. The CDR3 region has the DNA TGTGCCAGCAGTGCCGACAGGGGCCCTCAGCCCCAGCATTTT.

V and J are TRBV19 and TRBJ2-2; 7 positions match TRBD1. The ends lost 10 bases at V and 6 bases at J; junction bases unmatched: 5. The germline V gene encodes CDR1 LNHDA and CDR2 SQIVND (reference sequence). CDR3 size: 12 residues. CDR3 protein: CATTGVAGELFF. CDR3 nucleotides: TGTGCCACCACAGGGGTGGCCGGGGAGCTGTTTTTT.

CDR3 residues: CASSLAGAPEAFF. As DNA, the CDR3 is TGCGCCAGCAGCTTGGCTGGGGCGCCTGAAGCTTTCTTT. V is TRBV5-1 and J is TRBJ1-1, with D possibly matching TRBD1 (5 bases). Per the germline V gene, CDR1 is SGHRS and CDR2 is YFSETQ. Trimming removed 0 bases from V and 6 bases from J, with 9 bases in between. This CDR3 has 13 residues.

The chain links TRBV13 to TRBJ1-1, with D possibly matching TRBD1 (5 bases). Germline values: CDR1 PRHDT, CDR2 FYEKMQ (reference sequence). The CDR3 sequence is 15 residues long. V shed 6 bases and J shed 3 bases, with 17 bases lying between them. The CDR3 sequence: CASRTRGGLDTEAFF. CDR3 DNA sequence: TGTGCCAGCAGGACAAGGGGAGGGTTGGACACTGAAGCTTTCTTT.

The chain uses TRBV10-1 and TRBJ2-7, with 7 positions matching TRBD1. Per the germline V gene, CDR1 is WNHNN and CDR2 is SYGVQD (reference sequence). The CDR3 contains 15 residues. The trim removed 6 bases at V and 2 bases at J, leaving 10 bases unmatched. The CDR3: CASSRDSSTTYEQYF. CDR3 DNA sequence: TGCGCCAGCAGCCGGGACAGTTCCACGACCTACGAGCAGTACTTC.

The chain joins TRBV13 to TRBJ2-3; TRBD1 agrees at 10 bases. This CDR3 has 16 amino acids. V gave up 5 bases and J gave up 0 bases; unmatched junction bases: 5. Germline CDR1 reads PRHDT; CDR2 reads FYEKMQ (reference sequence). This CDR3 reads CASSPGTGASTDTQYF. CDR3 DNA: TGTGCCAGCAGCCCTGGGACAGGGGCCAGCACAGATACGCAGTATTTT.

The CDR3 DNA sequence: TGCGCCAGCAGCCAATCAGGACAGGGCGGGTACGAGCAGTACTTC. Amino acids: CASSQSGQGGYEQYF. J is TRBJ2-7 and V is TRBV4-1, with TRBD1 matching over 8 bases. V was pared by 2 bases and J by 4 bases, with 7 bases of the junction left unmatched. The germline V gene encodes CDR1 MGHRA and CDR2 YSYEKL. The CDR3 length is 15 residues.

The V gene is TRBV2, the J gene TRBJ1-1; 7 bases map to TRBD1. In germline, CDR1 is SNHLY, CDR2 FYNNEI. The CDR3 consists of 12 residues. V shed 7 bases, J shed 3 bases, and the junction held 2 bases outside the gene matches. The CDR3 coding sequence is TGTGCCAGCACTGACAGGGACACTGAAGCTTTCTTT. It specifies CASTDRDTEAFF.

The rearrangement joins TRBV7-9 to TRBJ1-1; D is ambiguous. CDR3 length equals 12 residues. V lost 5 bases, J lost 3 bases, and 7 bases lay in between. Germline-derived CDR1 and CDR2 are SEHNR and FQNEAQ (reference sequence). CDR3 coding DNA: TGTGCCAGCAGCGAGGGTGACACTGAAGCTTTCTTT. Its translation: CASSEGDTEAFF.

The chain links TRBV6-5 to TRBJ2-3, with D hard to call. The CDR3 has 16 amino acids. Germline assignment: CDR1 MNHEY and CDR2 SVGAGI. V lost 2 bases to trimming and J lost 1 base, with 13 bases between them. The CDR3 nucleotides are TGTGCCAGCAGTTACGGATTCCAGGCCCGCACAGATACGCAGTATTTT. Translating it yields CASSYGFQARTDTQYF.

V is TRBV18 and J is TRBJ2-6; D might be TRBD2 (5 bases). CDR3 length: 15 amino acids. Deletions cut 5 bases from V and 0 bases from J, with 8 bases between. Germline V gene lookup returns CDR1 KGHSH and CDR2 LQKENI. The CDR3 is CASSDGSSGANVLTF. The DNA of the CDR3 is TGTGCCAGCTCAGATGGGAGCTCTGGGGCCAACGTCCTGACTTTC.

This clone was picked up one time. This chain uses TRBV6-5 with TRBJ2-7; D is undetermined. Germline assignment: CDR1 MNHEY and CDR2 SVGAGI. The CDR3 is 13 amino acids. Trimming removed 5 bases at V and 2 bases at J, with 10 bases between. This CDR3 is CASSLTQAYEQYF. The CDR3 nucleotides are TGTGCCAGCAGTCTGACACAAGCCTACGAGCAGTACTTC.